This note documents a single T cell receptor beta chain sequence. Its specificity is not known. iRepertoire HTBI primers and Arm-PCR of CDR3 regions built TCR beta libraries. MiXCR was run by TCRdb on the multiplex PCR reads, yielding one entry per CDR3 protein. Of about 660,000 distinct CDR3 sequences in the sample, roughly 30% are singletons; the top ten hold roughly 40%. This sample was included in a study of regulatory T cells in long-lasting Graves disease. Sample time point: persistent/refractory GD, antithyroid drugs over 5 years with positive TRAb. Following extraction of RNA from PBMCs, that RNA was used to make the TCR library. Per American Thyroid Association guidelines, Graves' disease was diagnosed. This CDR3 comprises 17 residues. V lost 1 base and J 6 bases, leaving 16 bases between the germline ends. CDR1 SGHVS and CDR2 FNYEAQ come from the germline V gene. General observations from the study: Preferential use of TRBV28, TRBJ1-2 and TRBJ2-5 was seen in persistent disease. Less diverse TCR repertoires were seen in persistent Graves' patients than in newly diagnosed ones. Persistent patients had more shared public clonotypes (2,741) than new patients (about 900).

The chain uses TRBV7-6 and TRBJ1-6; D not certain. The TCR comes from a female donor with Graves disease. Sequencing used peripheral blood mononuclear cells (PBMCs), obtained when the disease was refractory, from a patient treated with antithyroid drugs. The chain's CDR3 is CASSLDGGRSGNSPLHF. In DNA, the CDR3 is TGTGCCAGCAGCTTAGACGGAGGCAGGTCGGGTAATTCACCCCTCCACTTT.